This T cell receptor (beta chain) was identified during a study of blood T cell repertoires in COVID-19. Turning to the study itself: Researchers got acute and convalescent COVID-19 samples from the United States, Italy and Spain. T cells, B-cell-depleted T cells, or PBMCs provided the cDNA or gDNA that served as material.

The CDR3 is 17 residues long. Germline CDR1 reads SGHAT; CDR2 reads FQNNGV. Trimming took 1 base from V and 3 from J; bases not matched to a gene: 11. In the study's own analysis: The authors estimated nucleated cell counts from reference gene primer amplification. Measured with immunoSEQ multiplex PCR; TCRdb has only the in-frame clones, and not every one. V and J calls and clone size come straight from that table; D and trimming were deduced from the DNA. The sample yields a few hundred thousand clones, roughly 90% seen once. The sequence derives from a man in his forties with acute or convalescent COVID-19. Sequencing input: peripheral blood. The V gene is TRBV11-2, the J gene TRBJ2-7; TRBD2 matches at 8 bases. CDR3 DNA: TGTGCCAGCAGCTTAGTGGGTGGTAGCGGGATGTTCTACGAGCAGTACTTC. Its protein is CASSLVGGSGMFYEQYF.